A single sample gave rise to the 26 T cell receptor beta chains below, sequenced in a study of cytotoxic CD8 clonotypes in ibrutinib-treated CLL. Repertoires were generated with immunoSEQ multiplex PCR, while TCRdb's copy carries only in-frame clones and drops some. The sample has approximately 32,000 clones; nearly 50% are singletons. The specimen was PBMCs, collected before ibrutinib treatment. The source is a human donor with chronic lymphocytic leukemia.

This clone occurred a few times. V usage is TRBV4-1 and J usage is TRBJ2-2; tentative D call: TRBD1 (6 bases). V gave up 3 bases and J gave up 0 bases, with 17 bases separating them. CDR3 length equals 18 residues. Germline loops: CDR1 MGHRA, CDR2 YSYEKL. The CDR3 spells CASSQARQDATNTGELFF. In DNA, the CDR3 is TGCGCCAGCAGCCAGGCAAGACAGGATGCTACGAACACCGGGGAGCTGTTTTTT.

This clone was picked up a small number of times. The CDR3 DNA sequence: TGTGCCAGCAGCAGGCCCGGGACTAGCAGAGTGTACGAGCAGTACTTC. Translating gives CASSRPGTSRVYEQYF. The rearrangement uses TRBV11-2 and TRBJ2-7; TRBD2 agrees at 9 bases. J gave up 4 bases and V 5 bases, and 12 bases lay outside the gene matches. This CDR3 has 16 residues. CDR1 and CDR2 (germline): SGHAT, FQNNGV.

The rearrangement uses TRBV29-1 and TRBJ1-1; weak D call: TRBD1 (5 bases). The V end lost 8 bases, the J end lost 0 bases, and 13 bases lay between the germline ends. This CDR3 has 13 amino acids. The germline gives CDR1 SQVTM, CDR2 ANQGSEA. The CDR3 DNA reads TGCAGCCACAGGTTAGAAGTGAACACTGAAGCTTTCTTT. It encodes CSHRLEVNTEAFF.

The chain links TRBV9 to TRBJ2-7, with a weak D call TRBD1 (5 bases). The CDR3 length is 15 residues. Germline loops: CDR1 SGDLS, CDR2 YYNGEE. Deletions cut 0 bases from V and 3 bases from J, with 13 bases between. The CDR3: CASSVDQGWVYEQYF. As DNA, the CDR3 is TGTGCCAGCAGCGTAGACCAGGGATGGGTCTACGAGCAGTACTTC.

This clone was counted only a few times. This chain joins TRBV7-9 and TRBJ2-4; the match to TRBD2 covers 8 bases. CDR3 length: 17 residues. Germline trimming cut 5 bases from V and 0 bases from J; bases unmatched to any gene: 9. Looked up from germline, CDR1 is SEHNR and CDR2 is FQNEAQ (reference sequence). For the CDR3, the DNA is TGTGCCAGCAGCCCGCGGGGGGCCGGACAAGCCAAAAACATTCAGTACTTC. The encoded protein is CASSPRGAGQAKNIQYF.

In DNA, the CDR3 is TGCGCCAGCAGCCAGCTACAGGGTTTCGACGAGCAGTACTTC. Translation gives CASSQLQGFDEQYF. This chain connects TRBV4-1 to TRBJ2-7; D may be TRBD1 (6 bases). The germline V gene encodes CDR1 MGHRA and CDR2 YSYEKL. The V end lost 3 bases, the J end lost 5 bases, and 14 bases lay between the germline ends. The CDR3 totals 14 residues.

The chain combines TRBV5-1 with TRBJ1-2, with 7 bases identical to TRBD1. CDR3 size: 15 residues. Germline CDR1 and CDR2: SGHRS and YFSETQ. The junction had 5 bases not matched to a gene; V was cut back by 1 base and J by 2 bases. The CDR3 protein is CASSLLQGINYGYTF. The CDR3 nucleotides are TGCGCCAGCAGCTTGCTACAGGGGATCAACTATGGCTACACCTTC. The full variable domain, completed using reference TRBV5-1 and TRBJ1-2, is KAGVTQTPRYLIKTRGQQVTLSCSPISGHRSVSWYQQTPGQGLQFLFEYFSETQRNKGNFPGRFSGRQFSNSRSEMNVSTLELGDSALYLCASSLLQGINYGYTFGSGTRLTVV.

J is TRBJ1-3 and V is TRBV11-2, with a weak D call TRBD1 (5 bases). The CDR3 length is 14 residues. Trimming removed 5 bases at V and 2 bases at J, with 10 bases between. CDR1 SGHAT and CDR2 FQNNGV come from the germline V gene. DNA for the CDR3: TGTGCCAGCAGCCACGGGACGGCTGGAAACACCATATATTTT. Amino acid sequence: CASSHGTAGNTIYF.

The chain combines TRBV29-1 with TRBJ2-3; D possibly uses TRBD1 or TRBD2 (5 bases each). The germline V and J ends were trimmed by 4 bases and 5 bases, with 13 bases remaining between them. The CDR3 extends over 13 amino acids. Germline CDR1 SQVTM, CDR2 ANQGSEA. CDR3 DNA: TGCAGCGTTGTCGGGACGGCGGGAGATACGCAGTATTTT. The encoded protein is CSVVGTAGDTQYF.

V is TRBV11-2 and J is TRBJ2-3; 9 bases match TRBD2. Trimming at V came to 3 bases and at J to 1 base, leaving 8 bases not matched to a gene. The CDR3 extends over 17 amino acids. Looked up from germline, CDR1 is SGHAT and CDR2 is FQNNGV. This chain's CDR3 is CASSFSRAGGRTDTQYF. In DNA, the CDR3 is TGTGCCAGCAGCTTTTCAAGAGCGGGGGGACGCACAGATACGCAGTATTTT. The complete variable domain, with remaining parts taken from reference TRBV11-2 and TRBJ2-3, reads EAGVAQSPRYKIIEKRQSVAFWCNPISGHATLYWYQQILGQGPKLLIQFQNNGVVDDSQLPKDRFSAERLKGVDSTLKIQPAKLEDSAVYLCASSFSRAGGRTDTQYFGPGTRLTVL.

The rearrangement joins TRBV12-5 to TRBJ2-2; possibly TRBD1 or TRBD2 for D (5 bases each). The ends were cut back, 7 bases at V and 2 bases at J, with 14 bases in the middle. The germline V gene has CDR1 LGHNT and CDR2 FRNRAP. The CDR3 spans 15 residues. CDR3: CASAGPTGNTGELFF. CDR3 in DNA: TGTGCTAGTGCGGGACCCACTGGTAACACCGGGGAGCTGTTTTTT.

J is TRBJ2-5 and V is TRBV29-1; 15 bases are a match to TRBD2. V was pared by 6 bases and J by 1 base, with 12 bases of the junction left unmatched. The CDR3 length is 18 residues. Germline V gene sequence: CDR1 SQVTM, CDR2 ANQGSEA. The CDR3 region has the DNA TGCAGCGTAGGACTAGCGGGGGGGCCGAATAAGGTCCAAGAGACCCAGTACTTC. It encodes CSVGLAGGPNKVQETQYF.

This clone was seen more than once but under ten times. CDR3 nucleotide sequence: TGTGCCAGCAGCTTGCCCAATCAGCCCCAGCATTTT. This codes for CASSLPNQPQHF. The V and J genes are TRBV5-4 and TRBJ1-5, with D uncertain. CDR1 SGHNT and CDR2 YYREEE come from the germline V gene (reference sequence). V was shortened by 1 base and J by 3 bases, with 2 bases between the two germline ends. The CDR3 length is 12 residues.

By sample share, this clone is medium-sized. This chain uses TRBV19 with TRBJ1-5; no definite D call. The CDR3 extends over 15 amino acids. The ends were cut back, 7 bases at V and 6 bases at J, with 19 bases in the middle. Germline loops: CDR1 LNHDA, CDR2 SQIVND (reference sequence). The CDR3 region is CASKIGQVTRQPQHF. CDR3 nucleotide sequence: TGTGCCAGTAAAATTGGGCAGGTGACCCGTCAGCCCCAGCATTTT.

This chain joins TRBV29-1 and TRBJ2-1; 15 positions match TRBD2. Germline V CDR1 and CDR2: SQVTM, ANQGSEA. V shed 8 bases, J shed 2 bases, and the junction held 10 bases outside the gene matches. The CDR3 spans 17 residues. The CDR3 here is CSNTGTSGGLAYNEQFF. CDR3 bases: TGCAGCAATACCGGGACTAGCGGGGGGTTGGCCTACAATGAGCAGTTCTTC.

This clone has a handful of counts. The V gene is TRBV2, the J gene TRBJ1-2; D gene unclear. The CDR3 has 14 residues. Trimming removed 3 bases from V and 2 bases from J, with 10 bases in between. The germline V gene has CDR1 SNHLY and CDR2 FYNNEI. The CDR3 reads CASSDRALNYGYTF. CDR3 DNA sequence: TGTGCCAGCAGTGATAGGGCCCTGAACTATGGCTACACCTTC.

The CDR3 spells CASSLIGDRYEQYF. CDR3 sequence (DNA): TGTGCCAGCAGTTTAATTGGAGACAGGTACGAGCAGTACTTC. This chain connects TRBV27 to TRBJ2-7, with D tentatively TRBD1 (6 bases). V shed 2 bases and J shed 4 bases, with 12 bases lying between them. The CDR3 runs to 14 residues. Looked up from germline, CDR1 is MNHEY and CDR2 is SMNVEV (reference sequence).

This sequence joins TRBV2 and TRBJ2-1, with D tentatively TRBD1 or TRBD2 (5 bases each). Germline assignment: CDR1 SNHLY and CDR2 FYNNEI. V shed 2 bases and J shed 6 bases, with 20 bases lying between them. This CDR3 has 17 amino acids. DNA for the CDR3: TGTGCCAGCAGTGAAAGGAGAGTGGGACGGGCGGCCAATGAGCAGTTCTTC. Protein product: CASSERRVGRAANEQFF.

This clone was observed a few times. The V gene is TRBV30, the J gene TRBJ1-1; 8 bases align to TRBD1. CDR3 length: 13 amino acids. After removal of 5 bases from V and 1 base from J, the junction contained 3 bases not matched to a gene. The germline V gene encodes CDR1 GTSNPN and CDR2 SVGIG (reference sequence). The chain's CDR3 is CAWSGTGNTEAFF. CDR3 in DNA: TGTGCCTGGTCCGGGACAGGGAACACTGAAGCTTTCTTT. The complete variable domain, with remaining parts taken from reference TRBV30 and TRBJ1-1, reads SQTIHQWPATLVQPVGSPLSLECTVEGTSNPNLYWYRQAAGRGLQLLFYSVGIGQISSEVPQNLSASRPQDRQFILSSKKLLLSDSGFYLCAWSGTGNTEAFFGQGTRLTVV.

This rearrangement joins TRBV6-1 to TRBJ2-7; TRBD1 matches at 9 bases. Germline V lookup: CDR1 MNHNS, CDR2 SASEGT. V was pared by 2 bases and J by 5 bases, with 7 bases of the junction left unmatched. There are 15 residues in the CDR3. The CDR3, as DNA: TGTGCCAGCAGTGAATTTGGGACAGGGTTGCACGAGCAGTACTTC. As protein: CASSEFGTGLHEQYF.

The J gene is TRBJ1-1, the V gene TRBV7-9; no clear D. The CDR3 is made up of 13 amino acids. Germline values: CDR1 SEHNR, CDR2 FQNEAQ (reference sequence). V lost 1 base and J lost 4, with 7 bases in between. As DNA, the CDR3 is TGTGCCAGCAGCTTAGGAGGGTCCACTGAAGCTTTCTTT. Protein product: CASSLGGSTEAFF.

This clone came up many times. V gene TRBV7-2 combines with J gene TRBJ1-2, with a possible D match to TRBD1 (6 bases). The CDR3 is made up of 14 amino acids. V was trimmed by 5 bases and J by 9 bases, leaving 19 bases between them. Germline CDR1 is SGHTA and CDR2 is FQGNSA. The CDR3 DNA reads as TGTGCCAGCAGCCCCGAATCGGGACAACCAAGCTACACCTTC. This translates into CASSPESGQPSYTF.

V and J are TRBV27 and TRBJ1-5; 7 bases map to TRBD1. Germline loops: CDR1 MNHEY, CDR2 SMNVEV (reference sequence). Trimming removed 2 bases from V and 3 bases from J; junction bases left unmatched: 4. There are 15 residues in the CDR3. CDR3 in DNA: TGTGCCAGCAGTTTAGCGGGGACAGTCAATCAGCCCCAGCATTTT. Translating gives CASSLAGTVNQPQHF.

There are many counts of this clone. The chain links TRBV7-9 to TRBJ2-2; 9 bases match TRBD2. The J segment lost 4 bases and the V segment lost 4 bases, leaving 4 bases of the junction unmatched. CDR1 and CDR2 from the germline V gene are SEHNR and FQNEAQ (reference sequence). This CDR3 is 15 amino acids long. Here the CDR3 reads CASSSGLAFTGELFF. DNA for the CDR3: TGTGCCAGCAGCTCGGGACTAGCTTTCACCGGGGAGCTGTTTTTT. The full variable domain, in which reference TRBV7-9 and TRBJ2-2 provide the parts outside the CDR3, is DTGVSQNPRHKITKRGQNVTFRCDPISEHNRLYWYRQTLGQGPEFLTYFQNEAQLEKSRLLSDRFSAERPKGSFSTLEIQRTEQGDSAMYLCASSSGLAFTGELFFGEGSRLTVL.

There are a few counts of this clone. This chain joins TRBV4-1 and TRBJ2-7; D is unclear. The V and J ends lost 1 base and 0 bases respectively, with 7 bases between them. The CDR3 sequence is 14 residues long. Germline CDR1 and CDR2: MGHRA and YSYEKL. CDR3 amino acids: CASSQAPSSYEQYF. The CDR3, as DNA: TGCGCCAGCAGCCAAGCGCCGAGCTCCTACGAGCAGTACTTC.

The V gene is TRBV29-1, the J gene TRBJ2-6; D not resolved. Deletions cut 4 bases from V and 5 bases from J, with 15 bases between. CDR3 size: 15 residues. Germline V gene lookup returns CDR1 SQVTM and CDR2 ANQGSEA. CDR3 sequence: CSVAQLQSRANVLTF. The CDR3 nucleotides are TGCAGCGTTGCACAATTACAAAGTCGGGCCAACGTCCTGACTTTC. The complete variable domain, with remaining parts taken from reference TRBV29-1 and TRBJ2-6, reads SAVISQKPSRDICQRGTSLTIQCQVDSQVTMMFWYRQQPGQSLTLIATANQGSEATYESGFVIDKFPISRPNLTFSTLTVSNMSPEDSSIYLCSVAQLQSRANVLTFGAGSRLTVL.